The rows below give T cell receptor beta chains drawn from one sample of a study of low-dose radiotherapy and immunotherapy resistance in tumors. MiXCR was run by TCRdb on the reads, yielding one entry per CDR3 protein. The profile shows more than 30,000 distinct CDR3 sequences, approximately 49% of them singletons. Sequenced material: PBMCs, taken after low-dose radiotherapy plus immunotherapy. The receptors shown here come from a male donor with gallbladder cancer. CDR3s include the opening cysteine and the closing phenylalanine or tryptophan. The order of the fields is J gene, clone size, D gene, V gene, CDR3 DNA, CDR3 protein. D genes are given only for firm matches. The size of a clone is reported for some rows only, either as once, few or many, or as a class for expanded clones.

j_gene: TRBJ1-5
abundance: many
d_gene: -
v_gene: TRBV6-1
CDR3nt: TGTGCCAGCAGTTACCAGGCAGGGAATCAGCCCCAGCATTTT
CDR3aa: CASSYQAGNQPQHF

j_gene: TRBJ2-7
abundance: many
d_gene: -
v_gene: TRBV7-2
CDR3nt: TGTGCCAGCGGATTGGGACTCCGAATCTCCTACGAGCAGTACTTC
CDR3aa: CASGLGLRISYEQYF

j_gene: TRBJ2-3
abundance: many
d_gene: TRBD2
v_gene: TRBV9
CDR3nt: TGTGCCAGCAGCGTAGAAGCGGGGCAAGTTGCAGATACGCAGTATTTT
CDR3aa: CASSVEAGQVADTQYF

j_gene: TRBJ1-4
abundance: -
d_gene: -
v_gene: TRBV3-1
CDR3nt: TGTGCCAGCAGCTCCCCCGAATTAAAACTGTTTTTT
CDR3aa: CASSSPELKLFF

j_gene: TRBJ2-1
abundance: -
d_gene: -
v_gene: TRBV5-1
CDR3nt: TGCGCCAGCAGCTTGGCGCGAGGGACCTACGATGAGCAGTTCTTC
CDR3aa: CASSLARGTYDEQFF

j_gene: TRBJ2-2
abundance: medium-sized
d_gene: -
v_gene: TRBV10-3
CDR3nt: TGTGCCATCAGTGAGTCGCTCTCGACCGGGGAGCTGTTTTTT
CDR3aa: CAISESLSTGELFF

j_gene: TRBJ2-2
abundance: many
d_gene: -
v_gene: TRBV7-9
CDR3nt: TGTGCCAGCACCCCGAGACGCTCGAACACCGGGGAGCTGTTTTTT
CDR3aa: CASTPRRSNTGELFF

j_gene: TRBJ2-7
abundance: -
d_gene: -
v_gene: TRBV3-1
CDR3nt: TGTGCCAGCAGCCAAGATCTCTGGGGAAGCTACGAGCAGTACTTC
CDR3aa: CASSQDLWGSYEQYF

j_gene: TRBJ2-1
abundance: once
d_gene: TRBD1
v_gene: TRBV29-1
CDR3nt: TGCAGCGTTGAAGGTGGCAGGGGGCTCCAAGAGACCCAGTTCTTC
CDR3aa: CSVEGGRGLQETQFF

j_gene: TRBJ1-2
abundance: -
d_gene: TRBD1
v_gene: TRBV9
CDR3nt: TGTGCCAGCAGCGAGGGACAGGGGGCAGGCTATGGCTACACCTTC
CDR3aa: CASSEGQGAGYGYTF

j_gene: TRBJ1-6
abundance: many
d_gene: -
v_gene: TRBV27
CDR3nt: TGTGCCAGCAGTTCTAATTATAATTCACCCCTCCACTTT
CDR3aa: CASSSNYNSPLHF

j_gene: TRBJ1-2
abundance: -
d_gene: TRBD1
v_gene: TRBV6-5
CDR3nt: TGTGCCAGCAGTTATTCGCCGGGACAGGTCTATGGCTACACCTTC
CDR3aa: CASSYSPGQVYGYTF

j_gene: TRBJ2-5
abundance: medium-sized
d_gene: TRBD1
v_gene: TRBV12-3/TRBV12-4
CDR3nt: TGTGCCAGCAGCCTGGGACAGCGGGAGACCCAGTACTTC
CDR3aa: CASSLGQRETQYF

j_gene: TRBJ2-2
abundance: -
d_gene: -
v_gene: TRBV4-3
CDR3nt: TGCGCCAGCAGCCCCGGGACACTAGGGAACACCGGGGAGCTGTTTTTT
CDR3aa: CASSPGTLGNTGELFF

j_gene: TRBJ2-7
abundance: many
d_gene: -
v_gene: TRBV30
CDR3nt: TGTGCCCACTCGAGGGGTTACGAGCAGTACTTC
CDR3aa: CAHSRGYEQYF

j_gene: TRBJ2-7
abundance: many
d_gene: -
v_gene: TRBV13
CDR3nt: TGTGCCAGCAGTCATCAGGGTAGCGAGCAGTACTTC
CDR3aa: CASSHQGSEQYF

j_gene: TRBJ2-7
abundance: many
d_gene: TRBD2
v_gene: TRBV4-1
CDR3nt: TGCGCCAGCAGCCACTACTTAGCGGGGAACGAGCAGTACTTC
CDR3aa: CASSHYLAGNEQYF

j_gene: TRBJ2-1
abundance: -
d_gene: TRBD2
v_gene: TRBV19
CDR3nt: TGTGCCAGTAGTCCTCTGAGGGAGCGGGGGCGGAATGAGCAGTTCTTC
CDR3aa: CASSPLRERGRNEQFF

j_gene: TRBJ2-5
abundance: many
d_gene: -
v_gene: TRBV5-1
CDR3nt: TGCGCCAGCAGCTTGAGCACCCTTCAAGAGACCCAGTACTTC
CDR3aa: CASSLSTLQETQYF

j_gene: TRBJ1-2
abundance: -
d_gene: -
v_gene: TRBV7-9
CDR3nt: TGTGCCAGCAGCCAAGATATCGGCTACACCTTC
CDR3aa: CASSQDIGYTF

j_gene: TRBJ2-2
abundance: many
d_gene: -
v_gene: TRBV19
CDR3nt: TGCGCCAGCAGCCAAGTGGGGCAAAAGAACAGGAGGACCGGGGAGCTGTTTTTT
CDR3aa: CASSQVGQKNRRTGELFF

j_gene: TRBJ2-5
abundance: many
d_gene: -
v_gene: TRBV28
CDR3nt: TGTGCCAGCAGTGCCTCAGGTGACCCCCAAGAGACCCAGTACTTC
CDR3aa: CASSASGDPQETQYF

j_gene: TRBJ1-2
abundance: -
d_gene: -
v_gene: TRBV6-2/TRBV6-3
CDR3nt: TGTGCCAGCAGTTACTCGAGATATAGTACCGATGGCTACACCTTC
CDR3aa: CASSYSRYSTDGYTF

j_gene: TRBJ2-2
abundance: -
d_gene: -
v_gene: TRBV5-1
CDR3nt: TGCGCCAGCACCCGGGGCTCCGCGAACACCGGGGAGCTGTTTTTT
CDR3aa: CASTRGSANTGELFF

j_gene: TRBJ2-3
abundance: once
d_gene: TRBD2
v_gene: TRBV6-2/TRBV6-3
CDR3nt: TGTGCCAGCAGTTCCCCGGCGCTAGCGGGCACAGATACGCAGTATTTT
CDR3aa: CASSSPALAGTDTQYF

j_gene: TRBJ1-2
abundance: medium-sized
d_gene: -
v_gene: TRBV2
CDR3nt: TGTGCCAGCAGTGCGATGGGGCCGGATGGCTACACCTTC
CDR3aa: CASSAMGPDGYTF

j_gene: TRBJ2-5
abundance: medium-sized
d_gene: -
v_gene: TRBV5-5
CDR3nt: TGTGCCAGCAGCCCACATCCGACATCGGTCGGGGAGACCCAGTACTTC
CDR3aa: CASSPHPTSVGETQYF

j_gene: TRBJ2-1
abundance: -
d_gene: TRBD1
v_gene: TRBV29-1
CDR3nt: TGCAGCGTTGAGAGGGGGCGGCTGAACAATGAGCAGTTCTTC
CDR3aa: CSVERGRLNNEQFF

j_gene: TRBJ2-5
abundance: many
d_gene: TRBD1
v_gene: TRBV27
CDR3nt: TGTGCCAGCAGTGTCCAGGGGGCATCGGAGACCCAGTACTTC
CDR3aa: CASSVQGASETQYF

j_gene: TRBJ1-1
abundance: many
d_gene: -
v_gene: TRBV5-1
CDR3nt: TGCGCCAGCAGCTCGCGGACCGCCAGGGACACTGAAGCTTTCTTT
CDR3aa: CASSSRTARDTEAFF